The 27 T cell receptor beta chains in this list originate from one sample, sequenced in a study of glioma-infiltrating T cells after dendritic cell vaccination (dated by TCRdb to 2016 to 2017). The library came from the immunoSEQ multiplex PCR assay. Here the immuneACCESS table is served through TCRdb, limited to in-frame sequences with V and J called. Missing clones are a known gap in these copies; in checked studies unresolved V genes cover under half, and the rest lacks a known reason. This sample comprises about 73,000 clones, around 80% of them detected only once. Of the sample, 2.1% is held by the ten largest clones. The input for sequencing was blood, taken before dendritic cell vaccination. These receptors all come from a human donor with glioblastoma.

The chain is built from TRBV9 and TRBJ2-5; TRBD1 is a possible D gene (5 bases). V was trimmed by 0 bases and J by 1 base, leaving 10 bases between them. This CDR3 has 15 amino acids. CDR1 SGDLS and CDR2 YYNGEE come from the germline V gene. The CDR3 is CASSVGPGRQETQYF. The CDR3 coding sequence is TGTGCCAGCAGCGTAGGTCCAGGGCGCCAAGAGACCCAGTACTTC.

For the CDR3, the DNA is TGTGCCAGCAGCCCGCGGACAGGGGGCGGCACCGGGGAGCTGTTTTTT. This encodes CASSPRTGGGTGELFF. This chain connects TRBV14 to TRBJ2-2, with 11 bases matching TRBD1. There are 16 residues in the CDR3. V shed 4 bases, J shed 4 bases, and the junction held 5 bases outside the gene matches. CDR1 and CDR2 (germline): SGHDN, FVKESK.

The rearrangement links TRBV18 to TRBJ2-5, with D unclear. V was pared by 2 bases and J by 3 bases, with 7 bases between. Per germline, CDR1 KGHSH and CDR2 LQKENI. CDR3 length: 13 residues. This CDR3 is CASSPEQKETQYF. The CDR3 DNA reads TGTGCCAGCTCACCAGAACAGAAAGAGACCCAGTACTTC.

V is TRBV27 and J is TRBJ2-2; 10 bases agree with TRBD1. Germline V lookup: CDR1 MNHEY, CDR2 SMNVEV (reference sequence). The CDR3 runs 14 residues. The V gene end was trimmed by 6 bases and the J gene end by 5 bases; junction bases not matched to a gene: 3. The CDR3 reads CASSRTGGTGELFF. The CDR3 nucleotides are TGTGCCAGCAGCCGGACAGGGGGTACCGGGGAGCTGTTTTTT.

This chain links TRBV5-6 with TRBJ2-2; D possibly corresponds to TRBD1 (6 bases). This CDR3 region has 14 residues. Trimming shortened V by 5 bases and J by 1 base, and 9 bases separated the two germline ends. Germline V lookup: CDR1 SGHDT, CDR2 YYEEEE. The CDR3 sequence: CASRMTGNTGELFF. The DNA of the CDR3 is TGTGCCAGCAGGATGACAGGGAACACCGGGGAGCTGTTTTTT.

The chain couples TRBV25-1 to TRBJ2-5; the match to TRBD1 covers 11 bases. The end of the DNA is better explained by TRBJ2-7, so the J call may be wrong. Germline assignment: CDR1 MGHDK and CDR2 SYGVNS. This CDR3 contains 14 residues. The CDR3 bases are TGTGCCAGCACCAAGGACAGGGGGCCCTACGAGCAGTACTTC. Translated: CASTKDRGPYEQYF.

V gene TRBV5-6 combines with J gene TRBJ2-3; 8 bases map to TRBD2. V lost 3 bases to trimming and J lost 1 base; unmatched junction nucleotides: 4. Looked up from germline, CDR1 is SGHDT and CDR2 is YYEEEE. The length of the CDR3 is 15 residues. CDR3 bases: TGTGCCAGCAGCTCACGGGGGGGCGGCACAGATACGCAGTATTTT. Translating gives CASSSRGGGTDTQYF.

The rearrangement joins TRBV7-2 to TRBJ1-5, with 7 bases lining up with TRBD1. This CDR3 comprises 15 residues. V lost 6 bases and J lost 2; bases outside the gene matches: 7. Germline lookup yields CDR1 SGHTA and CDR2 FQGNSA. The DNA of the CDR3 is TGTGCCAGCAGTCAACAACAGGGGCGCAATCAGCCCCAGCATTTT. This sequence encodes CASSQQQGRNQPQHF.

The V call is TRBV5-1, the J call TRBJ1-1; 7 bases are a match to TRBD1. After removal of 0 bases from V and 7 bases from J, the junction contained 9 bases not matched to a gene. CDR1 and CDR2 from the germline V gene are SGHRS and YFSETQ. The CDR3 loop spans 15 amino acids. The CDR3 sequence is CASSLGQGRPVEAFF. In DNA form, the CDR3 reads TGCGCCAGCAGCTTGGGACAGGGCCGCCCCGTTGAAGCTTTCTTT.

The gene calls are TRBV25-1 and TRBJ2-2; 7 nucleotides align to TRBD1. The trim removed 7 bases at V and 4 bases at J, leaving 9 bases unmatched. The CDR3 covers 15 residues. CDR1 and CDR2 from the germline V gene are MGHDK and SYGVNS. In DNA, the CDR3 is TGTGCCAGCACTGGGACAGAGCACTCCACCGGGGAGCTGTTTTTT. This encodes CASTGTEHSTGELFF.

This sequence joins TRBV6-6 and TRBJ2-7; TRBD2 might be the D (5 bases). CDR3 size: 12 residues. With 10 bases removed from V and 5 bases from J, the gap between germline ends came to 15 bases. Germline loops: CDR1 MNHNY, CDR2 SVGAGI (reference sequence). The CDR3 nucleotides read TGTGCCACGACCATCCGGGGTGACGAGCAGTACTTC. This gives the protein CATTIRGDEQYF.

The chain is built from TRBV5-6 and TRBJ2-3, with D possibly matching TRBD2 (6 bases). The germline gives CDR1 SGHDT, CDR2 YYEEEE. This CDR3 is built from 14 residues. V was cut by 0 bases and J by 9 bases, with 14 bases left in between. The CDR3 sequence is CASSLGGVRGTQYF. CDR3 bases: TGTGCCAGCAGCTTGGGTGGAGTTCGGGGGACGCAGTATTTT.

The J gene is TRBJ2-5, the V gene TRBV7-6, with TRBD1 as a possible D gene (6 bases). There are 14 residues in the CDR3. Germline-derived CDR1 and CDR2 are SGHVS and FNYEAQ. V was pared by 0 bases and J by 3 bases, with 8 bases between. The CDR3 DNA is TGTGCCAGCAGCTTAGCGGCAGGGGAAGAGACCCAGTACTTC. Translating gives CASSLAAGEETQYF.

The rearrangement uses TRBV19 and TRBJ1-5; D gene uncertain. CDR1 and CDR2 (germline): LNHDA, SQIVND (reference sequence). V was shortened by 7 bases and J by 1 base, with 14 bases between the two germline ends. The CDR3 consists of 15 residues. The CDR3 sequence: CASMSDLFSNQPQHF. CDR3 coding DNA: TGTGCCAGTATGTCAGATTTGTTCAGCAATCAGCCCCAGCATTTT.

V and J are TRBV29-1 and TRBJ1-1; TRBD1 matches at 7 bases. The V segment lost 4 bases and the J segment 4 bases; nucleotides outside the gene matches: 6. Germline-derived CDR1 and CDR2 are SQVTM and ANQGSEA. CDR3 length: 13 amino acids. CDR3 nucleotide sequence: TGCAGCGTTGGACAGGGAATAGTCACTGAAGCTTTCTTT. It translates to CSVGQGIVTEAFF. Variable domain in full (rest from reference TRBV29-1 and TRBJ1-1): SAVISQKPSRDICQRGTSLTIQCQVDSQVTMMFWYRQQPGQSLTLIATANQGSEATYESGFVIDKFPISRPNLTFSTLTVSNMSPEDSSIYLCSVGQGIVTEAFFGQGTRLTVV.

The genes are TRBV7-9 and TRBJ1-6; a possible D gene is TRBD1 (6 bases). Germline CDR1 is SEHNR and CDR2 is FQNEAQ (reference sequence). Deletions cut 5 bases from V and 0 bases from J, with 11 bases between. The CDR3 covers 16 residues. CDR3 sequence reads: CASSQDSSSYNSPLHF. The CDR3, as DNA: TGTGCCAGCAGCCAGGACAGCTCCTCCTATAATTCACCCCTCCACTTT.

The chain combines TRBV4-1 with TRBJ1-2; the D gene is possibly TRBD1 (6 bases). CDR3 length: 17 residues. Germline V gives CDR1 MGHRA, CDR2 YSYEKL. The germline V and J ends were trimmed by 2 bases and 8 bases, with 24 bases remaining between them. CDR3 amino acids: CASSQPFGTRGVKGYTF. CDR3 sequence (DNA): TGCGCCAGCAGCCAACCTTTTGGGACCAGGGGTGTGAAGGGCTACACCTTC.

The CDR3, as DNA: TGTGCCAGCAGTTACTCGACATACAGCCCCGGCTCTGGCTACACCTTC. It yields the protein CASSYSTYSPGSGYTF. The chain carries TRBV6-5 and TRBJ1-2; unclear D gene. The CDR3 is 16 amino acids. Germline V lookup: CDR1 MNHEY, CDR2 SVGAGI. The V end lost 0 bases, the J end lost 7 bases, and 18 bases lay between the germline ends.

V usage is TRBV5-1 and J usage is TRBJ2-1; the match to TRBD2 covers 13 bases. The germline gives CDR1 SGHRS, CDR2 YFSETQ. The CDR3 extends over 13 amino acids. Trimming at V came to 3 bases and at J to 13 bases, leaving 4 bases not matched to a gene. This CDR3 reads CASSWTSGGPQFF. CDR3 DNA sequence: TGCGCCAGCAGCTGGACTAGCGGGGGTCCTCAGTTCTTC.

The V gene is TRBV5-4, the J gene TRBJ2-1; 8 nucleotides line up with TRBD2. Germline CDR1 SGHNT, CDR2 YYREEE (reference sequence). The CDR3 has 16 amino acids. The trim removed 3 bases at V and 4 bases at J, leaving 9 bases unmatched. The CDR3 loop reads CASSSTSGGSYNEQFF. The CDR3 DNA sequence: TGTGCCAGCAGCTCCACTAGCGGAGGGAGTTACAATGAGCAGTTCTTC.

The chain uses TRBV18 and TRBJ2-1, with TRBD2 identical over 10 bases. This CDR3 comprises 16 residues. Germline V gives CDR1 KGHSH, CDR2 LQKENI. V lost 6 bases to trimming and J lost 4 bases; unmatched junction nucleotides: 9. CDR3 amino acids: CASSASLAGIYNEQFF. In nucleotides, the CDR3 is TGTGCCAGCTCGGCTTCACTAGCGGGAATTTACAATGAGCAGTTCTTC.

The chain carries TRBV14 and TRBJ1-1; D possibly corresponds to TRBD1 (6 bases). The CDR3 has 14 residues. V was trimmed by 4 bases and J by 1 base, leaving 10 bases between them. The V gene's germline CDR1 is SGHDN and CDR2 FVKESK. The CDR3 reads CASSLRQENTEAFF. The CDR3 bases are TGTGCCAGCAGCCTCAGACAGGAGAACACTGAAGCTTTCTTT.

This chain links TRBV25-1 with TRBJ1-6; D remains unclear. V lost 2 bases and J lost 4, with 15 bases in between. Per germline, CDR1 MGHDK and CDR2 SYGVNS. CDR3 length: 17 amino acids. The CDR3 sequence is CASSETRGRTYNSPLHF. Written as DNA, the CDR3 is TGTGCCAGCAGTGAAACAAGAGGGCGGACGTATAATTCACCCCTCCACTTT.

This sequence joins TRBV29-1 and TRBJ2-4; maybe TRBD1 (6 bases). CDR1 and CDR2 from the germline V gene are SQVTM and ANQGSEA. This CDR3 comprises 15 residues. Trimming shortened V by 6 bases and J by 0 bases, and 15 bases separated the two germline ends. CDR3 in DNA: TGCAGCGTAGCCGACAGGACCCTAGCCAAAAACATTCAGTACTTC. Translated, it gives CSVADRTLAKNIQYF.

This clone has only one observation. This chain joins TRBV2 and TRBJ2-1; 9 positions match TRBD2. V lost 10 bases, J lost 8 bases, and 9 bases stayed unmatched. Germline lookup yields CDR1 SNHLY and CDR2 FYNNEI. This CDR3 has 13 residues. The CDR3 nucleotides are TGTGCCACCCAGACGGGACTAGCTTATGAGCAGTTCTTC. Amino acid sequence: CATQTGLAYEQFF. The whole variable domain, remainder taken from reference TRBV2 and TRBJ2-1, is EPEVTQTPSHQVTQMGQEVILRCVPISNHLYFYWYRQILGQKVEFLVSFYNNEISEKSEIFDDQFSVERPDGSNFTLKIRSTKLEDSAMYFCATQTGLAYEQFFGPGTRLTVL.

V usage is TRBV10-2 and J usage is TRBJ1-4; no definite D call. The germline CDR1 and CDR2 sequences are WSHSY and SAAADI. The CDR3 sequence is 14 residues long. V gave up 3 bases and J gave up 5 bases, with 10 bases separating them. CDR3 protein: CASSEGVLNEKLFF. In nucleotides, the CDR3 is TGCGCCAGCAGTGAAGGAGTACTAAATGAAAAACTGTTTTTT.

DNA of the CDR3: TGTGCCAGCAGCGTAGCAGGGGGCAACACCGGGGAGCTGTTTTTT. It yields the protein CASSVAGGNTGELFF. V is TRBV9 and J is TRBJ2-2; 8 bases agree with TRBD1. With 0 bases clipped from V and 2 bases from J, the junction kept 0 bases outside the gene matches. Germline CDR1 and CDR2: SGDLS and YYNGEE. This CDR3 region has 15 residues.